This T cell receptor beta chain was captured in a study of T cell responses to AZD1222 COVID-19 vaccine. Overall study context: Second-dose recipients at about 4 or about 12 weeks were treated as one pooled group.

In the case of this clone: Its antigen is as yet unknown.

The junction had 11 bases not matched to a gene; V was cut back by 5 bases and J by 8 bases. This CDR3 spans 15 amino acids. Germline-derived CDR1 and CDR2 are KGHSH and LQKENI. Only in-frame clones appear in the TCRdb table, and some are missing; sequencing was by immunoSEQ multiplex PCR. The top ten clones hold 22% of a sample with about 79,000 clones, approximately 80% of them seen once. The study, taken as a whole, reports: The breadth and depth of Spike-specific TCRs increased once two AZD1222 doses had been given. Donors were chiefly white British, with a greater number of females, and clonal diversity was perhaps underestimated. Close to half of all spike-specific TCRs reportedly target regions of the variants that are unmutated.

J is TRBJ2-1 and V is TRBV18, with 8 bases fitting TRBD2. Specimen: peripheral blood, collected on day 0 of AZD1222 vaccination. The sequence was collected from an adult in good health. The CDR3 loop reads CASSVSSGSKDEQFF. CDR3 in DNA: TGTGCCAGCTCAGTGTCAAGCGGGAGTAAGGATGAGCAGTTCTTC.